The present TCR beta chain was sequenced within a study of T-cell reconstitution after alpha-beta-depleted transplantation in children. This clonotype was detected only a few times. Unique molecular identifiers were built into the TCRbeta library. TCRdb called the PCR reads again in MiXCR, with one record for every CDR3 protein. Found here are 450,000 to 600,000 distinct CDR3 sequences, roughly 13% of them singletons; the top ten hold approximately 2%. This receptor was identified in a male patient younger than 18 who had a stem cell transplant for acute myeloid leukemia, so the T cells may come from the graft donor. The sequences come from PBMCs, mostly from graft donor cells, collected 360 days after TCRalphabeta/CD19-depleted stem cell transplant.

The CDR3 bases are TGTGCCATCAGTGGGTCTAGCGGGAGATCTACCCACTACGAGCAGTACTTC. Translating it yields CAISGSSGRSTHYEQYF. The chain employs TRBV10-3 and TRBJ2-7, with 10 bases identical to TRBD2. This CDR3 contains 17 residues. V was pared by 4 bases and J by 3 bases, with 12 bases of the junction left unmatched. Germline CDR1 reads ENHRY; CDR2 reads SYGVKD.